A selection of T cell receptor beta chains follows, all from one sample in a study of T cell repertoires in cytomegalovirus infection. These receptors lack a known antigen. Each CDR3 protein gets one entry after TCRdb re-called the reads with MiXCR. Among under 90,000 distinct CDR3 sequences listed, about 22% were seen once. Sequencing was performed on PBMCs, sequenced either directly or after in vitro stimulation (not recorded which). The receptors were sampled from a human donor in good health (CMV status not recorded). Some clones in this sample may be carry-over from other donors' samples. Each CDR3 is given with its conserved first and last residue.

V gene	J gene	CDR3 protein
TRBV12-5	TRBJ1-1	CASGLSGITEAFF
TRBV6-2/TRBV6-3	TRBJ2-7	CASSSTGTGSSYEQYF
TRBV24-1	TRBJ2-1	CATSDGPIAYNEQFF
TRBV6-2/TRBV6-3	TRBJ2-3	CASRPLVYADTQYF
TRBV20-1	TRBJ1-3	CSARQEKTGNTIYF
TRBV4-1	TRBJ2-3	CASSQAKGLAGVGTDTQYF
TRBV12-3/TRBV12-4	TRBJ2-7	CASRTSGTYEQYF
TRBV27	TRBJ2-1	CASSPWDSYNEQFF
TRBV7-2	TRBJ2-1	CASSLVRSGNEQFF
TRBV6-5	TRBJ1-6	CASSYGAAGSPLHF
TRBV24-1	TRBJ2-2	CATSDPQGSDTGELFF
TRBV29-1	TRBJ1-1	CSVEEGARTEAFF
TRBV7-2	TRBJ1-2	CASSLVVPTYGYTF
TRBV20-1	TRBJ1-1	CSFRTALNTEAFF
TRBV7-3	TRBJ2-1	CASSLIAGVLNEQFF
TRBV7-2	TRBJ1-2	CASSYLIKGLDGYTF
TRBV7-9	TRBJ2-4	CASSLQGAGKNIQYF
TRBV7-2	TRBJ1-5	CASSLLVSQPQHF
TRBV6-4	TRBJ2-2	CASSESDTGELFF
TRBV28	TRBJ1-2	CASRIQGLYGYTF
TRBV27	TRBJ2-1	CASREVAGGLEYNEQFF
TRBV5-1	TRBJ2-1	CASSTGLAGGNNEQFF
TRBV19	TRBJ1-3	CASAMGQGRSGNTIYF
TRBV15	TRBJ2-5	CATSRDRGVGETQYF
TRBV24-1	TRBJ2-1	CATSDQREQGNEQFF
TRBV4-1	TRBJ2-7	CASSQDLSGITYEQYF
TRBV7-8	TRBJ2-1	CASSLDRNNEQFF
TRBV15	TRBJ2-1	CATSRDLAGGNEQFF
TRBV7-8	TRBJ2-3	CASSPGLAGGDTQYF
TRBV9	TRBJ2-7	CASSEGGLQYEQYF
TRBV7-2	TRBJ1-3	CASSLSVGGSGNTIYF
TRBV7-2	TRBJ2-7	CASHLAGGDEQYF
TRBV12-3/TRBV12-4	TRBJ1-3	CASSAGGAGGNTIYF
TRBV6-2/TRBV6-3	TRBJ2-2	CASKGQNTGELFF
TRBV7-2	TRBJ1-1	CASSLPGTTTEAFF
TRBV20-1	TRBJ2-2	CSARTSGFTGELFF
TRBV9	TRBJ1-2	CASSASTGARGYTF
TRBV7-9	TRBJ2-1	CASSLGKPGQGRIGYYNEQFF
TRBV5-1	TRBJ2-1	CASSPPPAGANEQFF
TRBV12-3/TRBV12-4	TRBJ1-2	CASSLSRGLGYTF
TRBV7-2	TRBJ1-5	CASSPQGGNQPQHF
TRBV7-9	TRBJ1-1	CASSFELNTEAFF
TRBV12-3/TRBV12-4	TRBJ1-1	CASSYDVGEAFF
TRBV13	TRBJ2-1	CASSAGGTGKYNEQFF
TRBV11-2	TRBJ2-3	CAGRSGTSGSADTQYF
TRBV19	TRBJ1-4	CASTPLGQGSEKLFF
TRBV5-1	TRBJ2-4	CASSLEENIQYF
TRBV7-2	TRBJ2-3	CASSSRISGGVDTQYF
TRBV30	TRBJ2-1	CAWSVRSGFHNEQFF
TRBV11-3	TRBJ2-2	CASRPRQAHTGELFF
TRBV10-3	TRBJ1-3	CAIGLTGALSGNTIYF
TRBV7-6	TRBJ2-1	CASSLVFSGNNEQFF
TRBV7-2	TRBJ2-3	CASSILSGLAAYTSTDTQYF
TRBV10-3	TRBJ2-6	CAIASWGTVGLSGANVLTF
TRBV6-5	TRBJ2-3	CASSYRSGSVRDTQYF
TRBV6-2/TRBV6-3	TRBJ2-1	CASSDLAGVHEQFF
TRBV6-5	TRBJ2-1	CASRLILVGGVNEQFF
TRBV12-3/TRBV12-4	TRBJ1-2	CASSPGQGSDGYTF
TRBV19	TRBJ1-1	CASSSRWEVPEAFF
TRBV12-3/TRBV12-4	TRBJ2-7	CASTPLRGTGEQYF